The 27 T cell receptor beta chains below were found in one sample sequenced in a study of T-cell memory formation after mild COVID-19. TCRdb analysed the 5' RACE reads with MiXCR anew, one entry per CDR3 protein. The table lists under 60,000 distinct CDR3 sequences, 9.3% of them singletons. What was sequenced was PBMCs or a T cell subset sorted from them (not recorded which). Receptors were obtained from an adult woman who had mild COVID-19 (a few samples of this study predate the infection). Cell type and time point are not known.

This chain uses TRBV3-1 with TRBJ2-3; 8 positions match TRBD1. Germline V CDR1 and CDR2: LGHDT, YNNKEL (reference sequence). The trim removed 2 bases at V and 5 bases at J, leaving 9 bases unmatched. This CDR3 has 16 amino acids. The CDR3 nucleotides read TGTGCCAGCAGCCAATGGACAGGGATTGTGGGAGATACGCAGTATTTT. This encodes CASSQWTGIVGDTQYF.

The genes are TRBV3-1 and TRBJ2-7; D might be TRBD1 (6 bases). The CDR3 covers 15 residues. V was cut by 4 bases and J by 0 bases, with 13 bases left in between. Germline CDR1 and CDR2: LGHDT and YNNKEL (reference sequence). In nucleotides, the CDR3 is TGTGCCAGCAGCCCAGGGACAACGAGCTCCTACGAGCAGTACTTC. Translation: CASSPGTTSSYEQYF.

This clonotype was seen many times. The V and J genes are TRBV12-3 or TRBV12-4 and TRBJ2-3; D ambiguous. With 8 bases removed from V and 7 bases from J, the gap between germline ends came to 19 bases. The CDR3 runs to 14 residues. The CDR3 here is CASHTLGPRNTQYF. The CDR3 bases are TGTGCCAGCCATACCCTAGGGCCCCGGAATACGCAGTATTTT.

This clonotype was counted at least ten times. This chain links TRBV6-2 or TRBV6-3 with TRBJ2-6, with 11 bases that match TRBD2. J was trimmed by 3 bases and V by 2 bases; bases with no gene match: 6. CDR1 is MNHEY and CDR2 is SVGEGT in the germline V gene. The CDR3 contains 18 residues. CDR3 bases: TGTGCCAGCAGTTACGGTAGCGGGAGGGCATTTGGGGCCAACGTCCTGACTTTC. Protein: CASSYGSGRAFGANVLTF.

This clonotype was counted a few times. The rearrangement uses TRBV5-6 and TRBJ2-1, with 10 bases identical to TRBD2. The V and J ends lost 1 base and 8 bases, in that order; junction bases with no gene match: 6. This CDR3 comprises 15 residues. Germline V CDR1 and CDR2: SGHDT, YYEEEE. The CDR3 loop is CASSLRLAGADEQFF. Written as DNA, the CDR3 is TGTGCCAGCAGCTTGAGGCTAGCGGGAGCCGATGAGCAGTTCTTC. Together with reference TRBV5-6 and TRBJ2-1, the CDR3 gives the full variable domain: DAGVTQSPTHLIKTRGQQVTLRCSPKSGHDTVSWYQQALGQGPQFIFQYYEEEERQRGNFPDRFSGHQFPNYSSELNVNALLLGDSALYLCASSLRLAGADEQFFGPGTRLTVL.

Ten or more counts support this clonotype. V and J are TRBV5-1 and TRBJ1-2, with 7 bases lining up with TRBD1. In germline, CDR1 is SGHRS, CDR2 YFSETQ. The V segment lost 3 bases and the J segment 8 bases; nucleotides outside the gene matches: 7. The CDR3 is made up of 13 amino acids. The CDR3 region has the DNA TGCGCCAGCAGCTCAAACAGGGGTTACGGCTACACCTTC. Amino acid sequence: CASSSNRGYGYTF.

This clonotype occurred a few times. This chain connects TRBV6-5 to TRBJ2-6; no reliable D call. V lost 2 bases, J lost 1 base, and 12 bases lay in between. The CDR3 extends over 17 amino acids. Germline CDR1 is MNHEY and CDR2 is SVGAGI. Here the CDR3 reads CASSYEASISGANVLTF. In DNA form, the CDR3 reads TGTGCCAGCAGTTACGAGGCCTCCATTTCTGGGGCCAACGTCCTGACTTTC.

The sample holds many counts of this clonotype. The chain uses TRBV5-1 and TRBJ2-3, with 9 bases fitting TRBD1. The CDR3 is 18 residues long. With V trimmed by 2 bases and J by 1 base, 11 bases remained unmatched. CDR1 is SGHRS and CDR2 is YFSETQ in the germline V gene. The CDR3 region has the DNA TGCGCCAGCAGCTTTTGGGCCGGGACAGGGATGGGCACAGATACGCAGTATTTT. It specifies CASSFWAGTGMGTDTQYF.

This clonotype has just a few counts. The rearrangement links TRBV6-6 to TRBJ2-5; D perhaps matches TRBD2 (6 bases). V gave up 10 bases and J gave up 5 bases, with 17 bases separating them. The CDR3 runs 13 residues. CDR1 is MNHNY and CDR2 is SVGAGI in the germline V gene (reference sequence). CDR3 sequence reads: CAMAGRRGETQYF. For the CDR3, the DNA is TGTGCCATGGCGGGCCGTCGGGGGGAGACCCAGTACTTC.

V is TRBV14 and J is TRBJ2-7; maybe TRBD1 (6 bases). The CDR3 runs 13 residues. CDR1 SGHDN and CDR2 FVKESK come from the germline V gene. V lost 4 bases to trimming and J lost 3 bases, with 10 bases between them. The CDR3 spells CASSRGPFYEQYF. In DNA form, the CDR3 reads TGTGCCAGCAGCCGGGGGCCATTCTACGAGCAGTACTTC.

The chain employs TRBV5-6 and TRBJ1-1; D is ambiguous. The V and J ends lost 5 bases and 2 bases respectively, with 4 bases between them. Germline lookup yields CDR1 SGHDT and CDR2 YYEEEE. The CDR3 sequence is 11 residues long. DNA of the CDR3: TGTGCCAGCAGATCTAACACTGAAGCTTTCTTT. Translation: CASRSNTEAFF. The variable domain in full, with the rest retrieved from reference TRBV5-6 and TRBJ1-1, is DAGVTQSPTHLIKTRGQQVTLRCSPKSGHDTVSWYQQALGQGPQFIFQYYEEEERQRGNFPDRFSGHQFPNYSSELNVNALLLGDSALYLCASRSNTEAFFGQGTRLTVV.

The chain employs TRBV5-1 and TRBJ2-5; D is perhaps TRBD1 (6 bases). The CDR3 totals 15 residues. Trimming pared 2 bases from V and 5 bases from J, leaving 16 bases between. Germline V CDR1 and CDR2: SGHRS, YFSETQ. The CDR3 nucleotides read TGCGCCAGCAGCTTTCGCCCAGGGGCGGTGGAGACCCAGTACTTC. It specifies CASSFRPGAVETQYF.

This clonotype appeared many times. V usage is TRBV7-2 and J usage is TRBJ2-1; the match to TRBD2 covers 7 bases. Germline CDR1 reads SGHTA; CDR2 reads FQGNSA. This CDR3 spans 14 amino acids. The V segment lost 4 bases and the J segment 3 bases; nucleotides outside the gene matches: 3. CDR3 region: CASSSSGIYNEQFF. In DNA, the CDR3 is TGTGCCAGCAGCTCTAGCGGAATCTACAATGAGCAGTTCTTC.

Ten or more counts support this clonotype. The genes are TRBV11-2 and TRBJ1-2; 7 nucleotides match TRBD1. Germline CDR1 reads SGHAT; CDR2 reads FQNNGV. V trimming: 5 bases; J trimming: 7 bases; junction bases outside the gene matches: 19. The CDR3 has 17 residues. The CDR3 loop reads CASSLAGILTGLSGYTF. DNA of the CDR3: TGTGCCAGCAGCCTGGCCGGGATCTTGACAGGGCTTTCTGGCTACACCTTC.

This clonotype was seen a handful of times. V and J are TRBV7-9 and TRBJ1-5; D may be TRBD1 (5 bases). In germline, CDR1 is SEHNR, CDR2 FQNEAQ (reference sequence). There are 16 residues in the CDR3. The V gene lost 2 bases and the J gene lost 3 bases, with 14 bases spanning the gap. CDR3 sequence reads: CASSLWMGRDNQPQHF. The CDR3 DNA sequence: TGTGCCAGCAGCTTATGGATGGGCAGGGACAATCAGCCCCAGCATTTT. The full variable domain, its missing parts supplied by reference TRBV7-9 and TRBJ1-5, is DTGVSQNPRHKITKRGQNVTFRCDPISEHNRLYWYRQTLGQGPEFLTYFQNEAQLEKSRLLSDRFSAERPKGSFSTLEIQRTEQGDSAMYLCASSLWMGRDNQPQHFGDGTRLSIL.

V is TRBV5-5 and J is TRBJ2-7; D may be TRBD1 (6 bases). The germline V and J ends were trimmed by 4 bases and 0 bases, with 20 bases remaining between them. CDR3 length equals 17 residues. Germline CDR1 reads SGHKS; CDR2 reads YYEKEE (reference sequence). Here the CDR3 DNA reads TGTGCCAGCAGCCTGGTGGGGCTTCGGGACACCTCCTACGAGCAGTACTTC. It encodes CASSLVGLRDTSYEQYF.

This clonotype was recorded many times. The V and J genes are TRBV6-2 or TRBV6-3 and TRBJ2-4, with 7 bases identical to TRBD2. Per the germline V gene, CDR1 is MNHEY and CDR2 is SVGEGT. The CDR3 loop spans 16 amino acids. V lost 6 bases and J lost 6; bases outside the gene matches: 14. The DNA of the CDR3 is TGTGCCAGCAGAAATGCTCCACTAGCGTGGGGAAACATTCAGTACTTC. Encoded protein: CASRNAPLAWGNIQYF.

This clonotype showed up just a few times. The chain has TRBV29-1 and TRBJ2-1; 11 bases map to TRBD2. Germline CDR1 SQVTM, CDR2 ANQGSEA. This CDR3 contains 17 residues. The V and J ends lost 4 bases and 0 bases, in that order; junction bases with no gene match: 8. The CDR3 spells CSVAGTSGASSYNEQFF. CDR3 in DNA: TGCAGCGTTGCCGGGACTAGCGGAGCGAGCTCCTACAATGAGCAGTTCTTC.

This sequence joins TRBV6-5 and TRBJ1-1; possibly TRBD1 for D (5 bases). The germline V gene has CDR1 MNHEY and CDR2 SVGAGI. Trimming took 0 bases from V and 0 from J, leaving 8 bases between them. CDR3 size: 15 residues. CDR3 sequence reads: CASSYSQGLNTEAFF. For the CDR3, the DNA is TGTGCCAGCAGTTACTCGCAGGGCTTGAACACTGAAGCTTTCTTT.

This clonotype was detected only a few times. This chain links TRBV19 with TRBJ1-2; a weak D match, TRBD1 (6 bases). CDR1 is LNHDA, CDR2 SQIVND, per germline (reference sequence). This CDR3 comprises 14 residues. V was shortened by 4 bases and J by 10 bases, with 19 bases between the two germline ends. Here the CDR3 reads CASSTRGRAVDYTF. The CDR3 bases are TGTGCCAGTAGTACCAGGGGACGCGCAGTCGACTACACCTTC.

This clonotype was observed a few times. This chain uses TRBV27 with TRBJ1-1; 7 bases agree with TRBD1. J gave up 0 bases and V 8 bases, and 3 bases lay outside the gene matches. Germline CDR1 is MNHEY and CDR2 is SMNVEV (reference sequence). The CDR3 runs 13 residues. This CDR3 is CASGTVLNTEAFF. CDR3 DNA sequence: TGTGCCAGCGGGACAGTTCTGAACACTGAAGCTTTCTTT.

This clonotype was seen only a few times. The chain's CDR3 is CASSYGGGSEQFF. In DNA form, the CDR3 reads TGTGCCAGCAGTTACGGCGGCGGGAGTGAGCAGTTCTTC. The V call is TRBV6-5, the J call TRBJ2-1, with 7 nucleotides matching TRBD2. Unmatched junction bases numbered 4, after V lost 2 bases and J lost 9 bases. The CDR3 has 13 residues. Germline CDR1 reads MNHEY; CDR2 reads SVGAGI.

The count of this clonotype is one. The chain joins TRBV19 to TRBJ1-1, with a weak D call TRBD1 (6 bases). Germline V gives CDR1 LNHDA, CDR2 SQIVND (reference sequence). V lost 7 bases to trimming and J lost 1 base, with 13 bases between them. There are 14 residues in the CDR3. The CDR3 loop is CASKGVGSNTEAFF. The CDR3 DNA sequence: TGTGCCAGTAAGGGGGTAGGGTCGAACACTGAAGCTTTCTTT.

The rearrangement uses TRBV6-5 and TRBJ1-2; D is possibly TRBD1 (6 bases). Trimming left V 0 bases short and J 4 bases short, with 12 bases between. This CDR3 has 15 residues. Germline loops: CDR1 MNHEY, CDR2 SVGAGI. CDR3 DNA: TGTGCCAGCAGTTACTCGAACAGGGTGGGCTATGGCTACACCTTC. Its translation: CASSYSNRVGYGYTF.

The V call is TRBV18, the J call TRBJ1-2; TRBD1 is a possible D gene (5 bases). Trimming stripped 2 bases from V and 4 bases from J, with 11 bases between. Germline V gene data show CDR1 as KGHSH and CDR2 as LQKENI. The CDR3 consists of 14 residues. CDR3 DNA sequence: TGTGCCAGCTCACCATCCGGGGGAAGCTATGGCTACACCTTC. Amino acids: CASSPSGGSYGYTF.

CDR3 coding DNA: TGTGCCAGCAGCCAAGGGGATCGGCAGCCCCAGCATTTT. It is translated as CASSQGDRQPQHF. The J gene is TRBJ1-5, the V gene TRBV5-5; weak D call: TRBD1 (5 bases). There are 13 residues in the CDR3. V dropped 4 bases and J dropped 7 bases, with 12 bases sitting between them. Germline lookup yields CDR1 SGHKS and CDR2 YYEKEE (reference sequence).

This clonotype has only a few counts. The chain couples TRBV30 to TRBJ1-3; D is possibly TRBD1 (5 bases). Trimming pared 7 bases from V and 0 bases from J, leaving 7 bases between. This CDR3 region has 12 residues. The germline V gene has CDR1 GTSNPN and CDR2 SVGIG (reference sequence). The CDR3 region has the DNA TGTGCCTTCGGGGGCTCTGGAAACACCATATATTTT. It yields the protein CAFGGSGNTIYF.